Presented here are 24 T cell receptor beta chains from one specimen sequenced in a study of STAT3 mutations in large granular lymphocyte leukemia. Method: immunoSEQ multiplex PCR; TCRdb's copy keeps in-frame clones and lacks some. The sample records around 10,000 clones, about 55% being singletons. Regarding the study as a whole: At least one immunodominant TCR beta clonotype appeared in every T-cell large granular lymphocyte leukemia patient.

These TCRs are of unknown antigen specificity. The specimen was peripheral blood mononuclear cells. The receptors were gathered from a boy aged 10-17 years with T-cell large granular lymphocyte leukemia. Some clones in this sample may be carry-over from other donors' samples.

This clone was counted only a few times. The chain joins TRBV5-1 to TRBJ1-6; no definite D call. Looked up from germline, CDR1 is SGHRS and CDR2 is YFSETQ. The CDR3 has 15 residues. V was pared by 2 bases and J by 7 bases, with 13 bases between. The CDR3 DNA reads as TGCGCCAGCAGCTTAGGTGAGCTTTTCAATTCACCCCTCCACTTT. It encodes CASSLGELFNSPLHF.

V and J are TRBV6-6 and TRBJ2-2; 8 nucleotides agree with TRBD1. Per germline, CDR1 MNHNY and CDR2 SVGAGI (reference sequence). The CDR3 length is 16 residues. V was clipped by 8 bases and J by 3 bases; unmatched bases: 11. CDR3 sequence (DNA): TGTGCCAGCGGATACTCGGACAGGGATTACACCGGGGAGCTGTTTTTT. Translation: CASGYSDRDYTGELFF.

The V and J genes are TRBV18 and TRBJ2-7; 10 bases line up with TRBD1. Germline loops: CDR1 KGHSH, CDR2 LQKENI. This CDR3 contains 15 residues. V lost 3 bases and J lost 7; bases outside the gene matches: 9. The CDR3 region has the DNA TGTGCCAGCTCACCGACCGGGACAGGGGCAGGGGAGCAGTACTTC. Its translation: CASSPTGTGAGEQYF.

V usage is TRBV18 and J usage is TRBJ2-7; D is uncertain. CDR3 length: 13 residues. Trimming left V 0 bases short and J 3 bases short, with 6 bases between. Germline lookup yields CDR1 KGHSH and CDR2 LQKENI. This chain's CDR3 is CASSPPARYEQYF. CDR3 in DNA: TGTGCCAGCTCACCACCGGCCCGCTACGAGCAGTACTTC. Combining the CDR3 with reference TRBV18 and TRBJ2-7 gives the whole variable domain NAGVMQNPRHLVRRRGQEARLRCSPMKGHSHVYWYRQLPEEGLKFMVYLQKENIIDESGMPKERFSAEFPKEGPSILRIQQVVRGDSAAYFCASSPPARYEQYFGPGTRLTVT.

This clone was detected a few times. V usage is TRBV6-6 and J usage is TRBJ1-5; 12 bases match TRBD1. The CDR3 spans 15 residues. V gave up 6 bases and J gave up 3 bases; unmatched junction bases: 3. The V gene's germline CDR1 is MNHNY and CDR2 SVGAGI (reference sequence). In DNA form, the CDR3 reads TGTGCCAGCAGGGGGGACAGGGGGCCCAATCAGCCCCAGCATTTT. Amino acids: CASRGDRGPNQPQHF.

The rearrangement links TRBV2 to TRBJ1-4; TRBD1 agrees at 7 bases. The ends lost 6 bases at V and 3 bases at J; junction bases unmatched: 1. The CDR3 runs to 13 residues. Germline lookup yields CDR1 SNHLY and CDR2 FYNNEI. The CDR3 spells CASRTGSNEKLFF. As DNA, the CDR3 is TGTGCCAGCAGGACAGGGTCTAATGAAAAACTGTTTTTT. Combining the CDR3 with reference TRBV2 and TRBJ1-4 gives the whole variable domain EPEVTQTPSHQVTQMGQEVILRCVPISNHLYFYWYRQILGQKVEFLVSFYNNEISEKSEIFDDQFSVERPDGSNFTLKIRSTKLEDSAMYFCASRTGSNEKLFFGSGTQLSVL.

The gene calls are TRBV10-2 and TRBJ2-3; TRBD2 matches 11 bases. This CDR3 has 14 amino acids. Germline V gives CDR1 WSHSY, CDR2 SAAADI. Trimming took 8 bases from V and 6 from J; bases not matched to a gene: 7. The CDR3 coding sequence is TGCGCCAGCCCAAGACTAGCGGGGTATGATACGCAGTATTTT. Translation: CASPRLAGYDTQYF.

The chain carries TRBV5-6 and TRBJ1-1; D gene unclear. V was trimmed by 2 bases and J by 5 bases, leaving 10 bases between them. The CDR3 runs to 13 residues. Germline V lookup: CDR1 SGHDT, CDR2 YYEEEE. In nucleotides, the CDR3 is TGTGCCAGCAGCTTCCAGCCCGGGACTGAAGCTTTCTTT. The encoded protein is CASSFQPGTEAFF.

This chain joins TRBV5-1 and TRBJ1-1, with D perhaps matching TRBD1 (6 bases). The CDR3 consists of 14 residues. The ends were cut back, 3 bases at V and 6 bases at J, with 15 bases in the middle. Germline lookup yields CDR1 SGHRS and CDR2 YFSETQ. The CDR3 sequence: CASSWTPGQSEAFF. The CDR3 DNA is TGCGCCAGCAGCTGGACCCCCGGACAGTCTGAAGCTTTCTTT.

CDR3 region: CASSQPDRRFPYEQYF. The CDR3 coding sequence is TGCGCCAGCAGCCAGCCGGACAGGAGGTTCCCTTACGAGCAGTACTTC. This sequence joins TRBV4-1 and TRBJ2-7; 7 bases are shared with TRBD1. The germline gives CDR1 MGHRA, CDR2 YSYEKL. This CDR3 spans 16 amino acids. With V trimmed by 3 bases and J by 4 bases, 12 bases remained unmatched.

The chain joins TRBV5-5 to TRBJ1-2; D remains unclear. This CDR3 contains 12 residues. Trimming took off 3 bases at V and 5 bases at J, with 8 bases between the two ends. CDR1 is SGHKS, CDR2 YYEKEE, per germline (reference sequence). The CDR3 nucleotides are TGTGCCAGCAGCTCCCGTTTTTATGGCTACACCTTC. Translation gives CASSSRFYGYTF.

This clone was picked up a small number of times. This sequence joins TRBV5-1 and TRBJ2-7; D might be TRBD2 (6 bases). The CDR3 sequence is 13 residues long. Trimming left V 0 bases short and J 3 bases short, with 7 bases between. Per germline, CDR1 SGHRS and CDR2 YFSETQ. The CDR3 DNA follows: TGCGCCAGCAGCTTGGCTAGCGACTACGAGCAGTACTTC. Protein sequence: CASSLASDYEQYF. Full variable domain (remainder filled in from reference TRBV5-1 and TRBJ2-7): KAGVTQTPRYLIKTRGQQVTLSCSPISGHRSVSWYQQTPGQGLQFLFEYFSETQRNKGNFPGRFSGRQFSNSRSEMNVSTLELGDSALYLCASSLASDYEQYFGPGTRLTVT.

Of note for this clone: Its ends do not fully match the called genes, so a read error is possible. This chain uses TRBV30 with TRBJ2-1; 12 positions agree with TRBD2. CDR3 size: 14 residues. The germline V gene has CDR1 GTSNPN and CDR2 SVGIG (reference sequence). Here the CDR3 reads CAGRRLAGGHEQFF. The CDR3 DNA sequence: TGTGCCGGGAGACGCCTAGCGGGGGGGCATGAGCAGTTCTTC.

V is TRBV18 and J is TRBJ1-1, with TRBD1 matching over 7 bases. Trimming cost V 6 bases and J 4 bases; bases outside gene matches: 11. The length of the CDR3 is 15 residues. Germline V gives CDR1 KGHSH, CDR2 LQKENI. The DNA for the CDR3 is TGTGCCAGCTCTCCTTCGACAGGGCGGGTCACTGAAGCTTTCTTT. Encoded protein: CASSPSTGRVTEAFF.

The chain carries TRBV5-1 and TRBJ2-7, with D uncertain. Germline CDR1 and CDR2: SGHRS and YFSETQ. The CDR3 loop spans 13 amino acids. V dropped 0 bases and J dropped 9 bases, with 13 bases sitting between them. CDR3 sequence (DNA): TGCGCCAGCAGCTTGGCCTTGAAGGCTGGGCAGTACTTC. The encoded protein is CASSLALKAGQYF.

This clone was seen more than once but under ten times. The V and J genes are TRBV18 and TRBJ2-7, with 9 bases fitting TRBD2. V lost 3 bases and J lost 4; bases outside the gene matches: 19. Germline CDR1 is KGHSH and CDR2 is LQKENI. The CDR3 spans 19 residues. The CDR3 DNA reads TGTGCCAGCTCACCTTCGGTACTGGGGCTAGCGGGATCGAGGTACGAGCAGTACTTC. Translated: CASSPSVLGLAGSRYEQYF.

This chain uses TRBV5-1 with TRBJ2-3; D uncertain. V was cut by 4 bases and J by 2 bases, with 14 bases left in between. The germline V gene encodes CDR1 SGHRS and CDR2 YFSETQ. This CDR3 is 15 amino acids long. In DNA form, the CDR3 reads TGCGCCAGCAGCGGCGGCCAGTGGCCCACAGATACGCAGTATTTT. Translated: CASSGGQWPTDTQYF.

The J gene is TRBJ1-5, the V gene TRBV7-8, with a tentative D call TRBD1 (6 bases). The CDR3 spans 15 residues. The germline V and J ends were trimmed by 5 bases and 5 bases, with 16 bases remaining between them. Germline V gives CDR1 SGHVS, CDR2 FQNEAQ. The CDR3 region has the DNA TGTGCCAGCAGCGCTTCGACAGGACGTTATCAGCCCCAGCATTTT. Translation gives CASSASTGRYQPQHF.

In this sample, this clone turned up once. The rearrangement links TRBV29-1 to TRBJ1-1; TRBD1 might be the D (6 bases). The CDR3 consists of 12 residues. The germline V and J ends were trimmed by 5 bases and 5 bases, with 12 bases remaining between them. CDR1 and CDR2 from the germline V gene are SQVTM and ANQGSEA. As DNA, the CDR3 is TGCAGCGTTATTACAGGGAGAACTGAAGCTTTCTTT. This gives the protein CSVITGRTEAFF.

In this sample, this clone turned up a few times. The V call is TRBV1, the J call TRBJ2-7; the table's D call, TRBD1, has no DNA check behind it. TRBV1 is listed as a pseudogene. The CDR3 is 16 residues long. The CDR3, as DNA: TGCACCAGCAGCCAAGTGCGACAGGACAGCTCCTACGAGCAGTACTTC. It encodes CTSSQVRQDSSYEQYF.

The count of this clone is one. The gene calls are TRBV7-8 and TRBJ2-7; possible D gene TRBD1, 7 bases. Trimming left V 1 base short and J 4 bases short, with 11 bases between. Germline V gene data show CDR1 as SGHVS and CDR2 as FQNEAQ. The CDR3 covers 14 residues. The CDR3 coding sequence is TGTGCCAGCAGCTTAGAATCAGGGGGGTACGAGCAGTACTTC. Protein sequence: CASSLESGGYEQYF. Full variable domain (remainder filled in from reference TRBV7-8 and TRBJ2-7): GAGVSQSPRYKVAKRGQDVALRCDPISGHVSLFWYQQALGQGPEFLTYFQNEAQLDKSGLPSDRFFAERPEGSVSTLKIQRTQQEDSAVYLCASSLESGGYEQYFGPGTRLTVT.

This clone was recorded a few times. The V gene is TRBV7-9, the J gene TRBJ2-3, with TRBD2 as a possible D gene (6 bases). V gave up 0 bases and J gave up 6 bases, with 19 bases separating them. Germline loops: CDR1 SEHNR, CDR2 FQNEAQ (reference sequence). This CDR3 region has 17 residues. The CDR3 bases are TGTGCCAGCAGCTTAGCGTGGAGCGACGGGAGCGACGATACGCAGTATTTT. It codes for CASSLAWSDGSDDTQYF.

The chain has TRBV13 and TRBJ2-7; 7 bases fit TRBD1. The CDR3 has 15 amino acids. Per germline, CDR1 PRHDT and CDR2 FYEKMQ (reference sequence). The V and J ends lost 5 bases and 2 bases, in that order; junction bases with no gene match: 9. The CDR3 sequence is CASSLRDRDAYEQYF. The CDR3 nucleotides are TGTGCCAGCAGCCTCCGAGACAGGGACGCCTACGAGCAGTACTTC.

The sample holds a few counts of this clone. V usage is TRBV30 and J usage is TRBJ2-7; TRBD2 might be the D (5 bases). CDR1 is GTSNPN and CDR2 is SVGIG in the germline V gene (reference sequence). Trimming pared 4 bases from V and 9 bases from J, leaving 13 bases between. CDR3 length: 11 residues. As DNA, the CDR3 is TGTGCCTGGAATCCGGGGAGCGGGCAGTACTTC. Its protein is CAWNPGSGQYF.